Detailed here is one T cell receptor beta chain. The time point here: blood 4 weeks post-SBRT, at nephrectomy. The treatment here: 15 Gy SBRT to primary tumor, nephrectomy 4 weeks later. Nephrectomy followed 15 Gy stereotactic body radiation by 4 weeks. The sample is drawn from a study of radiation and T cells in renal cell carcinoma. V dropped 0 bases and J dropped 0; count of bases not matched to a gene: 3. The length of the CDR3 is 17 residues. Germline V gives CDR1 SGHRS, CDR2 YFSETQ. Profiled with immunoSEQ multiplex PCR; TCRdb holds only in-frame clones, not every one. The sample has approximately 85,000 clones; 70% to 90% are singletons.

The receptor's source is a woman in her seventies with renal cell carcinoma. The source was blood, collected from a patient whose treatment included radiotherapy and nephrectomy. The chain carries TRBV5-1 and TRBJ2-4; 10 bases are shared with TRBD2. CDR3 in amino acids: CASSLALAGLAKNIQYF. In nucleotides, the CDR3 is TGCGCCAGCAGCTTGGCACTAGCGGGGTTAGCCAAAAACATTCAGTACTTC.